Each of the 5 T cell receptor beta chains below was sequenced from the same sample in a study of T cells in Graves' hyperthyroidism and ophthalmopathy. RNA transcripts provided the source from which TCR beta CDR3 regions were amplified. An initial round of RT-PCR targeting the TCR CDR3 relied on the HTBI primer set. Using its own MiXCR run on the multiplex PCR reads, TCRdb lists one record per CDR3 protein. The sample consists of fewer than 650,000 distinct CDR3 sequences, approximately 48% of them appearing once. The source material was peripheral blood or thyroid tissue (not recorded which). The origin of the receptors is an adult woman with Graves' disease, either hyperthyroidism or ophthalmopathy (not recorded which).

This clonotype was detected ten times or more. V usage is TRBV5-1 and J usage is TRBJ1-1, with 7 bases matching TRBD1. In germline, CDR1 is SGHRS, CDR2 YFSETQ. There are 15 residues in the CDR3. With V trimmed by 4 bases and J by 0 bases, 6 bases remained unmatched. CDR3 protein: CASSNGQGVNTEAFF. The CDR3 region has the DNA TGCGCCAGCAGCAACGGTCAGGGGGTGAACACTGAAGCTTTCTTT.

This clonotype was seen at least ten times. The V and J genes are TRBV7-9 and TRBJ1-1; a possible D gene is TRBD1 (6 bases). Per germline, CDR1 SEHNR and CDR2 FQNEAQ (reference sequence). The V gene lost 5 bases and the J gene lost 8 bases, with 18 bases spanning the gap. The CDR3 is made up of 14 amino acids. The CDR3 protein is CASSLDNTGTEAFF. The CDR3, as DNA: TGTGCCAGCAGCCTAGATAATACAGGGACCGAAGCTTTCTTT. The whole variable domain, remainder taken from reference TRBV7-9 and TRBJ1-1, is DTGVSQNPRHKITKRGQNVTFRCDPISEHNRLYWYRQTLGQGPEFLTYFQNEAQLEKSRLLSDRFSAERPKGSFSTLEIQRTEQGDSAMYLCASSLDNTGTEAFFGQGTRLTVV.

The CDR3 is CASSLDPGQETQYF. The DNA of the CDR3 is TGCGCCAGCAGCTTGGACCCAGGTCAAGAGACCCAGTACTTC. The chain recombines TRBV5-1 with TRBJ2-5; D ambiguous. Germline V gene data show CDR1 as SGHRS and CDR2 as YFSETQ. The CDR3 contains 14 residues. V was clipped by 0 bases and J by 2 bases, with 8 bases between them.

This clonotype was counted many times. V is TRBV7-9 and J is TRBJ2-7; D gene ambiguous. Germline V lookup: CDR1 SEHNR, CDR2 FQNEAQ (reference sequence). V was cut by 1 base and J by 7 bases, with 17 bases left in between. This CDR3 comprises 15 residues. CDR3 residues: CASSLGFRVREEQYF. CDR3 nucleotide sequence: TGTGCCAGCAGCTTAGGTTTCCGGGTAAGAGAAGAGCAGTACTTC.

A remark on this clonotype: This may come from a read error, since a much larger clone is one base off. This chain joins TRBV12-3 or TRBV12-4 and TRBJ2-2; D possibly corresponds to TRBD1 (5 bases). Deletions cut 7 bases from V and 3 bases from J, with 9 bases between. The CDR3 runs 13 residues. CDR3 in DNA: TGTGCCAGCAAGGGCAGGGACACCGGGGAGCTGTTTTTT. It specifies CASKGRDTGELFF.